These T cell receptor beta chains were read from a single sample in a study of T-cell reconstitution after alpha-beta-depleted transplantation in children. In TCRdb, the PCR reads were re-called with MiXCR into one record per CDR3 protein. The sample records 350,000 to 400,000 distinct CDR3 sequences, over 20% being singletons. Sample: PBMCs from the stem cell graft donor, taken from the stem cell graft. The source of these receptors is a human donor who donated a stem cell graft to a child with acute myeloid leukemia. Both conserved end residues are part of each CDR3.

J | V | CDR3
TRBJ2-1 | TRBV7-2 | CASSPGTGRENEQFF
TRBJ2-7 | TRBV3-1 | CASSIRTMSSYEQYF
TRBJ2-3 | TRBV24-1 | CATGQDTDTQYF
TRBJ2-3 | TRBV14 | CASLAGSTDTQYF
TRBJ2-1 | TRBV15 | CATSRDLAGGSYNEQFF
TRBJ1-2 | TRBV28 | CASRAQGNGYTF
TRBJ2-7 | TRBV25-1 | CASSTQRTAVTYEQYF
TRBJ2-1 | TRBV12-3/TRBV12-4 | CASSLGTSGSRLGEQFF
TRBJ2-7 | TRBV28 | CASKDPGVQSGQYF
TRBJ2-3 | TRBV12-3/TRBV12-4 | CASSFIGSGRTSTDTQYF